This T cell receptor (beta chain) stems from a study of cytomegalovirus exposure and HLA in healthy donors. Study results and limitations: Later analysis demonstrated an association between a missense DCLRE1C variant and TCR beta V- and J-gene trimming. A further, later analysis showed that HLA-associated TCR beta chains (compared with equally common others) were more clonally expanded. Using a false discovery rate of 0.05, a later analysis showed that 16,951 TCR beta sequences were associated with HLA alleles. As a later analysis revealed, the rate of TCR association differed by HLA locus, with DRB1 most and HLA-C fewest.

About this clone itself: Its antigen is still unknown.

Trimming cost V 6 bases and J 6 bases; bases outside gene matches: 11. The CDR3 totals 15 residues. From germline, CDR1 is SNHLY and CDR2 FYNNEI. With 60 Vbeta and 13 Jbeta primers, the PCR was carried out. Here immunoSEQ multiplex PCR was the method, and the copy in TCRdb shows in-frame clones only, minus some. The sample carries about 160,000 clones, around four fifths recorded once. The receptor's source is a man between 18 and 35 years old in good health and CMV-seronegative. Material for sequencing was PBMCs. This rearrangement joins TRBV2 to TRBJ1-2; 9 bases are shared with TRBD1. The CDR3 bases are TGTGCCAGCAGGGCTGGACAGGGGTGGGGGGATGGCTACACCTTC. Translating it yields CASRAGQGWGDGYTF.